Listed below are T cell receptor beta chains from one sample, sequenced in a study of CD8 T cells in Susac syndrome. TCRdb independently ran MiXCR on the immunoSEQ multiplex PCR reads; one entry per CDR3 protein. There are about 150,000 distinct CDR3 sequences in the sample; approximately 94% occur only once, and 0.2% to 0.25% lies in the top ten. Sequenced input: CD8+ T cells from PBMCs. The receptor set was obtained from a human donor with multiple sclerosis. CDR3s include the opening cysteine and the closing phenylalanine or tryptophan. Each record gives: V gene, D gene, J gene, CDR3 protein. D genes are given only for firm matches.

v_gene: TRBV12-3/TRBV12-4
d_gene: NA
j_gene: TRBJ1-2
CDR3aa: CASTSRAGALYGYTF

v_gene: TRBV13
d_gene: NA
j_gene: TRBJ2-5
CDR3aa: CASLSRRDQETQYF

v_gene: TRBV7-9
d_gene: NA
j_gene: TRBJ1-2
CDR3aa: CASSPLPTEFYYGYTF

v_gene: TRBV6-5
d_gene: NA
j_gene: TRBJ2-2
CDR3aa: CASRISGGASGELFF

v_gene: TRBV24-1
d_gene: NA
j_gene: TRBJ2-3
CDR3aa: CATSDSRGTFPGTDTQYF

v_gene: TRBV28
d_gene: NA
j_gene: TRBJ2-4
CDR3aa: CASSGQSELAKNIQYF

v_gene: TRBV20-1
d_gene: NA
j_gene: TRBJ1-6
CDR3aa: CSASSIGSRNSPLHF

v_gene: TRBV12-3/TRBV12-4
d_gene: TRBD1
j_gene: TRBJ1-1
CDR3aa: CASSYRGRVTEAFF

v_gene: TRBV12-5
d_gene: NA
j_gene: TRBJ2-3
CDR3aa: CASGLVDTDTQYF

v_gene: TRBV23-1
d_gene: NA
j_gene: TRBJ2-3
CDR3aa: CASSQSDPSTDTQYF

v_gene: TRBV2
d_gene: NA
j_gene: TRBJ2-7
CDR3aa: CAVSPGGSYEQYF

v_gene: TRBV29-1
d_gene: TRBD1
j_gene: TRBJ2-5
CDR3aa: CSVVDRGQEARETQYF

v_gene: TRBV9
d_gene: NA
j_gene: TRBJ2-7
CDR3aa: CASSVVAGPYEQYF

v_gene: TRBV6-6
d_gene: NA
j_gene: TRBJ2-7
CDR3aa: CASSYSSAWGHEQYF

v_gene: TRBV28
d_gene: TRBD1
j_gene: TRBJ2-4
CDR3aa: CASSFRDRAGSKNIQYF

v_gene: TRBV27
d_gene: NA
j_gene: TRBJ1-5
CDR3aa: CASSASAGQPQHF

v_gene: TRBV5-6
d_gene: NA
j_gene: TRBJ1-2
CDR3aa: CASSLAGNYGYTF

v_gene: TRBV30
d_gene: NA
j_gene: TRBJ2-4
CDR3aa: CAWAEGAGANIQYF

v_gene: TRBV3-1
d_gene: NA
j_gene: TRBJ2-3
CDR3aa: CASSQVRDTQYF

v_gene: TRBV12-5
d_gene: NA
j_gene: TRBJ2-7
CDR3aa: CASGLLPEQYF

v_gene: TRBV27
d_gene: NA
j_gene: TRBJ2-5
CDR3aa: CASTQSGTHQETQYF

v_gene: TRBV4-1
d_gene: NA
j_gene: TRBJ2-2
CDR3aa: CASSQVANWQAGELFF

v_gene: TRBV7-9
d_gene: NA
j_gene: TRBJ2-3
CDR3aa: CASSQPEPPDTQYF

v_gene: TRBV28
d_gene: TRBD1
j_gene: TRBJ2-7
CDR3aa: CASRTRDRLVNEQYF

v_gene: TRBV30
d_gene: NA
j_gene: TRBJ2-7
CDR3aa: CAWQTSGEQYF

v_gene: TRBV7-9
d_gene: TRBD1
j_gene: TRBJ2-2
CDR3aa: CASSSPDRETGELFF

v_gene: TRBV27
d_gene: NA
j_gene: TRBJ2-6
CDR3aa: CASSLRAATSGANVLTF

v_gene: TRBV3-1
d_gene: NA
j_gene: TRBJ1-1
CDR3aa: CASSQEWIRTNTEAFF

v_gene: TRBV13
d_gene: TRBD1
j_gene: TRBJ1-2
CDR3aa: CASSSGQAPLYGYTF

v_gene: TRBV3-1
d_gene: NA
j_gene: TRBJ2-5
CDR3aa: CASSQDVTDQETQYF

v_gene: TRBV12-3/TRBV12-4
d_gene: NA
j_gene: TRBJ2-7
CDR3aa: CASSSGFSYEQYF

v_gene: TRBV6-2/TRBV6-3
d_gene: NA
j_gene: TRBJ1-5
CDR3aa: CASRDRNDRYNQPQHF

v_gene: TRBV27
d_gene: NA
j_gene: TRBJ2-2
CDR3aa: CASSLRSRTGELFF

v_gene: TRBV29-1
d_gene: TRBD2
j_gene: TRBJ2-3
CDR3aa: CSVEFRGGRADTQYF

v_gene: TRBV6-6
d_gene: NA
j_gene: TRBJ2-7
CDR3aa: CASSYSGGGYEQYF

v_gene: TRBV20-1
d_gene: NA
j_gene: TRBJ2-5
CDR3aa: CSASPPGQTQETQYF

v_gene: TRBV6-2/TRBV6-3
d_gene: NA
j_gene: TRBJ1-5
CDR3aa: CASSETGPPRPQHF

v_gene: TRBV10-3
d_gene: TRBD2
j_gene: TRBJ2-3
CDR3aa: CAISELAGNTDTQYF

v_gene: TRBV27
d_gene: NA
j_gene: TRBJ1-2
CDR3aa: CASSDGPYGYTF

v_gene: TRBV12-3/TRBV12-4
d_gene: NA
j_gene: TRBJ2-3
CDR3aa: CASRRTDTQYF

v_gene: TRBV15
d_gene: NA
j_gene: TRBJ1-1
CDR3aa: CATRRIDEDTEAFF

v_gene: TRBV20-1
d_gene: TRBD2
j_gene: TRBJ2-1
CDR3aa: CSARGPHRAGLGSYNEQFF

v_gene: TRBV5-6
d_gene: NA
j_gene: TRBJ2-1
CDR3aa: CASSSGDNEQFF

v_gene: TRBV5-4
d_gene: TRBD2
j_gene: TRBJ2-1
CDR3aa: CASSTKRERGYNEQFF

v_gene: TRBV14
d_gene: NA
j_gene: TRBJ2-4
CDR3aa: CASSPGVSLAKNIQYF

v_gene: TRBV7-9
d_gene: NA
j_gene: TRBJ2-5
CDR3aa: CASSSKSVPAQETQYF

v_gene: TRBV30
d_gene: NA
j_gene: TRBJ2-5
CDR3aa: CAWKGGVSSQETQYF

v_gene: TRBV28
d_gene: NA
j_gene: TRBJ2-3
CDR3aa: CASIGGTSSTDTQYF

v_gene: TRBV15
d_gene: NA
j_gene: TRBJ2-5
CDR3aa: CATGTGIIQETQYF

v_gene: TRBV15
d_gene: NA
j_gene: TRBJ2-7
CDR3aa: CATSRERGSSYEQYF